This T cell receptor beta chain derives from a study of T cell changes during pregnancy in multiple sclerosis. The table came from immunoSEQ multiplex PCR; TCRdb's copy has only in-frame clones and leaves some out. The profile shows 95,000 to 100,000 clones, more than 85% of them singletons. Germline V gives CDR1 SQVTM, CDR2 ANQGSEA. V shed 7 bases and J 1 base; nucleotides not matched to a gene: 5. The CDR3 covers 13 residues. The input for sequencing was peripheral blood, taken in the second trimester of pregnancy. This sequence was found in a female donor with multiple sclerosis, enrolled in a pregnancy study. This chain joins TRBV29-1 and TRBJ2-5; the match to TRBD2 covers 8 bases. The CDR3 DNA is TGCAGCGCCCCGGCGGGGGGCCAAGAGACCCAGTACTTC. Amino acid sequence: CSAPAGGQETQYF. Looking up the rest from reference TRBV29-1 and TRBJ2-5 gives the full variable domain: SAVISQKPSRDICQRGTSLTIQCQVDSQVTMMFWYRQQPGQSLTLIATANQGSEATYESGFVIDKFPISRPNLTFSTLTVSNMSPEDSSIYLCSAPAGGQETQYFGPGTRLLVL.